A single sample gave rise to the 17 T cell receptor beta chains below, sequenced in a study of post-analysis software for immune sequencing data. Study-level results: Roughly five TRBV segments appeared more often in patients than in controls, and TRBV5-6, TRBV5-1 and TRBV20-1 were among these.

Unique molecular identifiers had been added to the TCR beta cDNA libraries. TCRdb reprocessed the PCR reads with MiXCR, giving one entry per CDR3 protein. Among around 710,000 distinct CDR3 sequences listed, about half were seen once. Antigen specificity for these receptors is unknown. Material: blood. Every receptor here comes from a girl under 18 with multiple sclerosis.

V and J are TRBV15 and TRBJ2-7; D unclear. Germline-derived CDR1 and CDR2 are LNHNV and YYDKDF (reference sequence). The CDR3 contains 13 residues. V dropped 8 bases and J dropped 4 bases, with 15 bases sitting between them. The CDR3 DNA sequence: TGTGCCACCGAGGATCCTTCGCGGTACGAGCAGTACTTC. This translates into CATEDPSRYEQYF.

The V gene is TRBV7-9, the J gene TRBJ1-1; tentatively, D is TRBD1 (5 bases). V lost 6 bases, J lost 1 base, and 15 bases lay in between. Looked up from germline, CDR1 is SEHNR and CDR2 is FQNEAQ (reference sequence). The CDR3 extends over 15 amino acids. CDR3 loop: CASRASPGANTEAFF. CDR3 bases: TGTGCCAGCAGGGCCTCACCCGGGGCGAACACTGAAGCTTTCTTT.

This clonotype was recorded only once. The rearrangement links TRBV12-3 or TRBV12-4 to TRBJ1-2; 7 bases are a match to TRBD1. The trim removed 1 base at V and 4 bases at J, leaving 6 bases unmatched. This CDR3 is built from 15 residues. CDR3 region: CASSLERDSRYGYTF. CDR3 sequence (DNA): TGTGCCAGCAGTTTAGAACGGGACAGCCGCTATGGCTACACCTTC.

This clonotype has a handful of counts. The chain carries TRBV7-2 and TRBJ2-3; unclear D gene. Trimming took off 6 bases at V and 0 bases at J, with 13 bases between the two ends. This CDR3 is built from 15 residues. CDR1 is SGHTA and CDR2 is FQGNSA in the germline V gene. CDR3 region: CASRRDSSSTDTQYF. CDR3 sequence (DNA): TGTGCCAGCAGACGCGACTCGTCTAGCACAGATACGCAGTATTTT.

V and J are TRBV19 and TRBJ2-3, with a possible D match to TRBD1 (6 bases). V gave up 3 bases and J gave up 1 base, with 14 bases separating them. There are 16 residues in the CDR3. Per the germline V gene, CDR1 is LNHDA and CDR2 is SQIVND (reference sequence). The CDR3 region is CASSIQTGQRTDTQYF. The CDR3 DNA reads TGTGCCAGTAGTATTCAAACGGGACAACGCACAGATACGCAGTATTTT. The whole variable domain, remainder taken from reference TRBV19 and TRBJ2-3, is DGGITQSPKYLFRKEGQNVTLSCEQNLNHDAMYWYRQDPGQGLRLIYYSQIVNDFQKGDIAEGYSVSREKKESFPLTVTSAQKNPTAFYLCASSIQTGQRTDTQYFGPGTRLTVL.

The chain links TRBV5-1 to TRBJ2-1; D may be TRBD1 or TRBD2 (5 bases each). The CDR3 covers 14 residues. Trimming pared 3 bases from V and 3 bases from J, leaving 10 bases between. Germline CDR1 is SGHRS and CDR2 is YFSETQ. CDR3 DNA: TGCGCCAGCAGCTCCGGGGACGGCTACAATGAGCAGTTCTTC. The encoded protein is CASSSGDGYNEQFF.

This clonotype turned up a few times. V and J are TRBV12-3 or TRBV12-4 and TRBJ2-7, with no clear D. V lost 5 bases and J 1 base, leaving 9 bases between the germline ends. The CDR3 has 13 residues. The CDR3 region is CASSRTKSYEQYF. CDR3 coding DNA: TGTGCCAGCAGTCGGACCAAATCCTACGAGCAGTACTTC.

This rearrangement joins TRBV7-9 to TRBJ2-1; weak D call: TRBD2 (5 bases). The CDR3 totals 16 residues. V was cut by 5 bases and J by 8 bases, with 22 bases left in between. The V gene's germline CDR1 is SEHNR and CDR2 FQNEAQ (reference sequence). Here the CDR3 DNA reads TGTGCCAGCAGCGGGCCGGCGGGTGGGCACCTCGATGAGCAGTTCTTC. Residues: CASSGPAGGHLDEQFF.

This clonotype was seen only a few times. The chain recombines TRBV30 with TRBJ1-2; no firm D call. Trimming left V 3 bases short and J 8 bases short, with 13 bases between. Germline V gene sequence: CDR1 GTSNPN, CDR2 SVGIG (reference sequence). The CDR3 spans 12 residues. The CDR3 DNA reads as TGTGCCTGGAGACACCCTCCCGGGGGCTACACCTTC. Translated: CAWRHPPGGYTF. The whole variable domain, remainder taken from reference TRBV30 and TRBJ1-2, is SQTIHQWPATLVQPVGSPLSLECTVEGTSNPNLYWYRQAAGRGLQLLFYSVGIGQISSEVPQNLSASRPQDRQFILSSKKLLLSDSGFYLCAWRHPPGGYTFGSGTRLTVV.

Note on this clonotype: An end of the junction does not agree with germline; a read error may underlie this. This chain joins TRBV3-1 and TRBJ2-1, with 10 bases that match TRBD2. There are 16 residues in the CDR3. CDR1 is LGHDT, CDR2 YNNKEL, per germline (reference sequence). The CDR3 nucleotides are TGTGCCAGCAGCCACAGCGGGAGGGCCTCCCACAATGAGCAGTTCTTC. Translating gives CASSHSGRASHNEQFF.

This clonotype was detected only a few times. J is TRBJ2-6 and V is TRBV29-1; no clear D gene. Germline CDR1 is SQVTM and CDR2 is ANQGSEA. The CDR3 is 14 residues long. V gave up 3 bases and J gave up 3 bases, with 9 bases separating them. As DNA, the CDR3 is TGCAGCGTTGAGTCTGGCGGTGGGGCCAACGTCCTGACTTTC. As protein: CSVESGGGANVLTF.

This clonotype was detected many times. The gene calls are TRBV3-1 and TRBJ2-7, with 14 nucleotides matching TRBD2. The germline gives CDR1 LGHDT, CDR2 YNNKEL (reference sequence). V was pared by 2 bases and J by 6 bases, with 12 bases of the junction left unmatched. The CDR3 loop spans 18 amino acids. CDR3 in DNA: TGTGCCAGCAGCCAAAGGACTAGCGGGAGGCCCGCTTCACTCGAGCAGTACTTC. Protein: CASSQRTSGRPASLEQYF.

The chain carries TRBV7-9 and TRBJ2-3, with unresolved D. Germline V gives CDR1 SEHNR, CDR2 FQNEAQ (reference sequence). The CDR3 is 14 amino acids. V lost 1 base and J lost 3, with 8 bases in between. The chain's CDR3 is CASSLVGRTDTQYF. The DNA of the CDR3 is TGTGCCAGCAGCTTAGTCGGCCGAACAGATACGCAGTATTTT. Supplemented by reference TRBV7-9 and TRBJ2-3, the full variable domain reads DTGVSQNPRHKITKRGQNVTFRCDPISEHNRLYWYRQTLGQGPEFLTYFQNEAQLEKSRLLSDRFSAERPKGSFSTLEIQRTEQGDSAMYLCASSLVGRTDTQYFGPGTRLTVL.

The sample holds a few counts of this clonotype. The chain combines TRBV29-1 with TRBJ2-5, with D possibly TRBD2 on 6 matching bases. The germline gives CDR1 SQVTM, CDR2 ANQGSEA. V was shortened by 4 bases and J by 5 bases, with 14 bases between the two germline ends. The CDR3 runs 13 residues. CDR3 loop: CSVVPGRVETQYF. DNA for the CDR3: TGCAGCGTTGTGCCCGGGAGAGTCGAGACCCAGTACTTC.

The rearrangement links TRBV5-1 to TRBJ2-7; tentatively, D is TRBD2 (5 bases). Germline lookup yields CDR1 SGHRS and CDR2 YFSETQ. The CDR3 totals 14 residues. Trimming stripped 0 bases from V and 7 bases from J, with 14 bases between. DNA of the CDR3: TGCGCCAGCAGCTTGGGACTATTCCGATGTGAGCAGTACTTC. Translating it yields CASSLGLFRCEQYF.

This sequence joins TRBV11-3 and TRBJ2-1, with 8 bases lining up with TRBD1. This CDR3 contains 13 residues. Losses at the gene ends were 5 bases for V and 9 bases for J; bases not matched to a gene: 6. Germline lookup yields CDR1 SGHNT and CDR2 YENEEA. The CDR3 bases are TGTGCCAGCAGCGTGACAGGGGATGGTGAGCAGTTCTTC. This sequence encodes CASSVTGDGEQFF.

V gene TRBV10-3 combines with J gene TRBJ2-3, with 14 bases identical to TRBD2. This CDR3 contains 16 residues. Germline V gives CDR1 ENHRY, CDR2 SYGVKD. The junction had 4 bases not matched to a gene; V was cut back by 6 bases and J by 2 bases. The CDR3 protein is CAIRRGLAGDTDTQYF. The CDR3 coding sequence is TGTGCCATCAGGAGGGGACTAGCGGGGGACACAGATACGCAGTATTTT.